This T cell receptor (beta chain) is from a study of a mutant IDH1 vaccine in newly diagnosed glioma. Remarks on this clone: The antigen remains undetermined.

The repertoire was sequenced with immunoSEQ multiplex PCR; TCRdb's copy has only in-frame clones and lacks some. Among about 50,000 clones listed, about 77% were seen once. The time point: week 5, during vaccination. A 20-mer mutant IDH1 peptide at 300 ug was injected subcutaneously with topical imiquimod. There are 14 residues in the CDR3. V shed 4 bases, J shed 4 bases, and the junction held 1 base outside the gene matches. CDR1 is SNHLY and CDR2 is FYNNEI in the germline V gene. The chain is built from TRBV2 and TRBJ2-2; 9 nucleotides match TRBD1. The source was PBMCs, collected from a glioma patient whose treatment included an IDH1 peptide vaccine. The receptor's source is a man in his fifties or sixties with glioma. CDR3 region: CASSGQGGTGELFF. As DNA, the CDR3 is TGTGCCAGCAGTGGACAGGGGGGCACCGGGGAGCTGTTTTTT.